This TCR beta chain emerged from a study of T cells in localized non-small cell lung cancer. General study results and limits: Patients showing higher blood T cell density tended to see longer overall survival. Since sequencing was restricted to only one region of the tumor, intratumor heterogeneity remains a possibility. Adjacent lung held a median 57 of the top 100 tumor clones. T cell clonality was highest in uninvolved adjacent lung, above tumor.

This CDR3 is 15 amino acids long. After removal of 4 bases from V and 5 bases from J, the junction contained 8 bases not matched to a gene. The germline V gene has CDR1 SGHKS and CDR2 YYEKEE (reference sequence). This clone is a singleton in its sample. Its antigen is not identified. Assay: immunoSEQ multiplex PCR; the TCRdb copy retains only in-frame clones and omits some. The profile covers approximately 83,000 clones, with around 89% appearing a single time and more than 20% taken by the ten largest. This sequence was found in a woman aged 40-69 years with stage I squamous cell lung carcinoma. The chain combines TRBV5-5 with TRBJ2-5; 10 bases are shared with TRBD2. The sample was peripheral blood, taken before any cancer treatment. In DNA form, the CDR3 reads TGTGCCAGCAGCCCCGCCGGGACTAGCGTCGAGACCCAGTACTTC. Its protein is CASSPAGTSVETQYF.